Shown below are 27 T cell receptor beta chains from a single sample sequenced in a study of T cell repertoires in cytomegalovirus infection. MiXCR, applied by TCRdb to the reads, yields one record per CDR3 protein. The sample consists of about 890,000 distinct CDR3 sequences, around 32% of them appearing once. What these receptors recognize is not known. The sample was cultured CD8+ T cells from PBMCs, taken from culture after CMV antigen stimulation. All receptors derive from a human donor in good health (CMV status not recorded). Some clones in this sample may be carry-over from other donors' samples.

This clonotype was seen only a few times. V usage is TRBV2 and J usage is TRBJ2-3; perhaps TRBD2 as D (5 bases). V lost 0 bases to trimming and J lost 10 bases, with 17 bases between them. Germline V gene lookup returns CDR1 SNHLY and CDR2 FYNNEI. The length of the CDR3 is 15 residues. Here the CDR3 reads CASSEALGARRAQYF. The CDR3 DNA reads as TGTGCCAGCAGTGAAGCGCTTGGAGCAAGGCGGGCGCAGTATTTT.

In its sample, this clonotype was seen a few times. V and J are TRBV7-6 and TRBJ2-5, with D possibly TRBD1 on 6 matching bases. Germline values: CDR1 SGHVS, CDR2 FNYEAQ. The CDR3 runs to 15 residues. Deletions cut 6 bases from V and 2 bases from J, with 16 bases between. CDR3 in DNA: TGTGCCAGCAGTCTTTTTCCAGGGGTTCAAGAGACCCAGTACTTC. As protein: CASSLFPGVQETQYF. The complete variable domain, with remaining parts taken from reference TRBV7-6 and TRBJ2-5, reads GAGVSQSPRYKVTKRGQDVALRCDPISGHVSLYWYRQALGQGPEFLTYFNYEAQQDKSGLPNDRFSAERPEGSISTLTIQRTEQRDSAMYRCASSLFPGVQETQYFGPGTRLLVL.

The chain combines TRBV19 with TRBJ1-1, with unresolved D. There are 15 residues in the CDR3. Germline CDR1 is LNHDA and CDR2 is SQIVND (reference sequence). V was pared by 0 bases and J by 1 base, with 9 bases between. This chain's CDR3 is CASSIDAEGNTEAFF. CDR3 nucleotide sequence: TGTGCCAGTAGTATAGATGCGGAGGGGAACACTGAAGCTTTCTTT.

This clonotype was seen a handful of times. The chain uses TRBV7-8 and TRBJ2-7, with a possible D match to TRBD1 (5 bases). V was pared by 5 bases and J by 2 bases, with 13 bases between. The length of the CDR3 is 14 residues. Germline CDR1 SGHVS, CDR2 FQNEAQ. The CDR3 loop reads CASSAAGNPYEQYV. CDR3 sequence (DNA): TGTGCCAGCAGCGCAGCAGGGAATCCCTACGAGCAGTACGTC.

The V and J genes are TRBV4-2 and TRBJ2-4, with TRBD2 matching 11 bases. CDR3 length equals 19 residues. After removal of 5 bases from V and 3 bases from J, the junction contained 15 bases not matched to a gene. CDR1 LGHNA and CDR2 YNFKEQ come from the germline V gene. CDR3 in amino acids: CASSEILAGEVYDKNIQYF. CDR3 in DNA: TGTGCCAGCAGCGAAATACTAGCGGGGGAGGTTTACGACAAAAACATTCAGTACTTC.

V and J are TRBV28 and TRBJ2-7; either TRBD1 or TRBD2 may supply D (5 bases each). The germline gives CDR1 MDHEN, CDR2 SYDVKM. V was trimmed by 4 bases and J by 7 bases, leaving 11 bases between them. The CDR3 has 12 amino acids. This CDR3 is CASSYGTEEQYV. The CDR3 region has the DNA TGTGCCAGCAGTTACGGGACGGAAGAGCAGTACGTC.

This clonotype has only a few counts. An end of the junction does not agree with germline; a read error may underlie this. J is TRBJ1-1 and V is TRBV13; D is ambiguous. The germline gives CDR1 PRHDT, CDR2 FYEKMQ (reference sequence). The CDR3 has 15 residues. CDR3 amino acids: CASSSLGEGNTEAFF. CDR3 DNA sequence: TGTGCTAGCAGCTCCCTCGGGGAGGGGAACACTGAAGCTTTCTTT.

This clonotype was counted a few times. The gene calls are TRBV15 and TRBJ2-1, with a tentative D call TRBD1 (6 bases). Per germline, CDR1 LNHNV and CDR2 YYDKDF (reference sequence). CDR3 length equals 16 residues. The V gene lost 3 bases and the J gene lost 1 base, with 13 bases spanning the gap. Here the CDR3 DNA reads TGTGCCACCAGCAGTACAGGGTCAGCATCCTACAATGAGCAGTTCTTC. This sequence encodes CATSSTGSASYNEQFF.

This clonotype was observed a handful of times. The V gene is TRBV7-6, the J gene TRBJ2-1, with D tentatively TRBD1 (5 bases). Germline-derived CDR1 and CDR2 are SGHVS and FNYEAQ. Deletions cut 1 base from V and 9 bases from J, with 13 bases between. This CDR3 region has 14 residues. CDR3 amino acids: CASSLESRAIEQFF. CDR3 coding DNA: TGTGCCAGCAGCTTAGAATCCAGGGCGATTGAGCAGTTCTTC.

The table lists this clonotype with a few counts. The V and J genes are TRBV7-9 and TRBJ2-1; TRBD2 matches 9 bases. The CDR3 covers 16 residues. V was clipped by 7 bases and J by 7 bases; unmatched bases: 14. Germline lookup yields CDR1 SEHNR and CDR2 FQNEAQ (reference sequence). CDR3 nucleotides: TGTGCCAGCAACCCGATGGAGGGACTAGCAAGAAATGAGCAGTTCTTC. Protein product: CASNPMEGLARNEQFF.

CDR3 DNA sequence: TGCGCCAGCAGCCAACAGGGTGGAACCGGGGAGCTGTTTTTT. Residues: CASSQQGGTGELFF. This chain joins TRBV4-3 and TRBJ2-2; D is possibly TRBD1 (5 bases). The CDR3 consists of 14 residues. CDR1 is LGHNA, CDR2 YSLEER, per germline. Trimming stripped 2 bases from V and 5 bases from J, with 9 bases between.

The chain couples TRBV7-3 to TRBJ2-2; D remains unclear. V lost 1 base and J lost 0, with 6 bases in between. The CDR3 consists of 15 residues. Germline CDR1 SGHTA, CDR2 FQGTGA. In DNA form, the CDR3 reads TGTGCCAGCAGCTTAAAGCCAGCGAACACCGGGGAGCTGTTTTTT. Its protein is CASSLKPANTGELFF.

The rearrangement links TRBV5-6 to TRBJ1-5; D unresolved. The CDR3 totals 12 residues. Trimming took off 3 bases at V and 5 bases at J, with 6 bases between the two ends. CDR1 and CDR2 (germline): SGHDT, YYEEEE. The CDR3 DNA is TGTGCCAGCAGCTCTACCCATCAGCCCCAGCATTTT. This codes for CASSSTHQPQHF.

This clonotype has just a few counts. This chain joins TRBV15 and TRBJ2-3; tentatively, D is TRBD2 (5 bases). The CDR3 covers 13 residues. Deletions cut 5 bases from V and 1 base from J, with 7 bases between. In germline, CDR1 is LNHNV, CDR2 YYDKDF (reference sequence). Here the CDR3 reads CATSEGGTDTQYF. CDR3 DNA: TGTGCCACCAGCGAGGGAGGCACAGATACGCAGTATTTT.

This sequence joins TRBV4-1 and TRBJ1-6; no reliable D call. V was pared by 1 base and J by 5 bases, with 3 bases between. The CDR3 totals 13 residues. Germline V gene data show CDR1 as MGHRA and CDR2 as YSYEKL. The CDR3 loop is CASSQGNNSPLHF. The DNA of the CDR3 is TGCGCCAGCAGCCAAGGAAATAATTCACCCCTCCACTTT.

This clonotype was counted ten times or more. The chain is built from TRBV5-6 and TRBJ1-1; 9 bases agree with TRBD1. From germline, CDR1 is SGHDT and CDR2 YYEEEE. J lost 5 bases, V lost 5 bases, and 7 bases had no gene match. This CDR3 region has 14 residues. CDR3 nucleotide sequence: TGTGCCAGCAGTTTAGGGACAGGGTGGACTGAAGCTTTCTTT. It translates to CASSLGTGWTEAFF.

The chain uses TRBV7-9 and TRBJ2-7; 10 bases match TRBD1. V was clipped by 6 bases and J by 4 bases; unmatched bases: 6. Looked up from germline, CDR1 is SEHNR and CDR2 is FQNEAQ (reference sequence). The CDR3 length is 14 residues. CDR3 coding DNA: TGTGCCAGCAGTTTGGACAGGGGGATATACGAGCAGTACTTC. The encoded protein is CASSLDRGIYEQYF.

This clonotype was detected only a few times. The rearrangement uses TRBV20-1 and TRBJ2-7; perhaps TRBD1 as D (5 bases). The V end lost 0 bases, the J end lost 1 base, and 10 bases lay between the germline ends. This CDR3 contains 14 residues. Germline lookup yields CDR1 DFQATT and CDR2 SNEGSKA (reference sequence). The CDR3 DNA reads as TGCAGTGCTAGAGACCAAAGGGGATCCTACGAGCAGTACTTC. Its protein product is CSARDQRGSYEQYF.

Ten or more counts support this clonotype. The chain uses TRBV7-9 and TRBJ2-1; unclear D gene. The CDR3 loop spans 11 amino acids. V lost 2 bases, J lost 7 bases, and 3 bases lay in between. Germline CDR1 SEHNR, CDR2 FQNEAQ (reference sequence). CDR3 bases: TGTGCCAGCAGCTTAAGGAATGAGCAGTTCTTC. Translation: CASSLRNEQFF.

The chain recombines TRBV9 with TRBJ2-3, with 8 bases identical to TRBD2. The V gene's germline CDR1 is SGDLS and CDR2 YYNGEE. The CDR3 contains 16 residues. V gave up 6 bases and J gave up 0 bases; unmatched junction bases: 9. The CDR3 sequence: CASNTGGGLSTDTQYF. The CDR3 nucleotides read TGTGCCAGCAACACGGGAGGGGGGCTTAGCACAGATACGCAGTATTTT.

This clonotype was counted between two and nine times. The chain recombines TRBV4-1 with TRBJ1-1; no firm D call. The germline gives CDR1 MGHRA, CDR2 YSYEKL. The CDR3 is made up of 14 amino acids. V shed 1 base and J shed 3 bases, with 9 bases lying between them. The CDR3 DNA follows: TGCGCCAGCAGCCAAGTGAACGCTGACACTGAAGCTTTCTTT. It is translated as CASSQVNADTEAFF.

The rearrangement uses TRBV5-1 and TRBJ2-7; 7 nucleotides align to TRBD1. Germline-derived CDR1 and CDR2 are SGHRS and YFSETQ. Unmatched junction bases numbered 5, after V lost 0 bases and J lost 2 bases. The CDR3 loop spans 15 amino acids. CDR3 coding DNA: TGCGCCAGCAGCTTGGGACAGGGTGGGCCCTACGAGCAGTACGTC. Translating gives CASSLGQGGPYEQYV.

In its sample, this clonotype was seen a few times. The gene calls are TRBV7-6 and TRBJ1-6; possibly TRBD1 for D (6 bases). V lost 5 bases to trimming and J lost 0 bases, with 11 bases between them. The germline V gene encodes CDR1 SGHVS and CDR2 FNYEAQ. CDR3 length: 16 amino acids. The CDR3 protein is CASSPTGPSYNSPLHF. CDR3 coding DNA: TGTGCCAGCAGCCCTACAGGGCCCTCCTATAATTCACCCCTCCACTTT.

The chain links TRBV19 to TRBJ1-5; D gene ambiguous. Germline-derived CDR1 and CDR2 are LNHDA and SQIVND (reference sequence). CDR3 length: 15 residues. The V gene lost 3 bases and the J gene lost 0 bases, with 9 bases spanning the gap. The CDR3 sequence is CASSIGGFSNQPQHF. The CDR3 DNA reads as TGTGCCAGTAGTATTGGAGGATTTAGCAATCAGCCCCAGCATTTT.

This clonotype was seen just once. The chain carries TRBV29-1 and TRBJ2-7, with a possible D match to TRBD1 (6 bases). The CDR3 length is 12 residues. Deletions cut 5 bases from V and 5 bases from J, with 13 bases between. Germline V gives CDR1 SQVTM, CDR2 ANQGSEA. This chain's CDR3 is CSVKQGMNEQYF. The CDR3 DNA reads TGCAGCGTTAAACAGGGTATGAACGAGCAGTACTTC.

This clonotype came up a few times. The chain carries TRBV14 and TRBJ2-5; the D is unclear. V was pared by 0 bases and J by 8 bases, with 7 bases between. The germline V gene encodes CDR1 SGHDN and CDR2 FVKESK. The CDR3 contains 12 residues. The CDR3 DNA is TGTGCCAGCAGCCAAGATCCCGTAACCCAGTACTTC. Its protein is CASSQDPVTQYF.

This clonotype has more than one count but fewer than ten. The CDR3 bases are TGTGCCAGCAGTTTGTCGGACAGCCCGAACACTGAAGCTTTCTTT. It encodes CASSLSDSPNTEAFF. This chain joins TRBV27 and TRBJ1-1, with TRBD1 as a possible D gene (6 bases). Germline V CDR1 and CDR2: MNHEY, SMNVEV (reference sequence). There are 15 residues in the CDR3. With 3 bases removed from V and 1 base from J, the gap between germline ends came to 12 bases.